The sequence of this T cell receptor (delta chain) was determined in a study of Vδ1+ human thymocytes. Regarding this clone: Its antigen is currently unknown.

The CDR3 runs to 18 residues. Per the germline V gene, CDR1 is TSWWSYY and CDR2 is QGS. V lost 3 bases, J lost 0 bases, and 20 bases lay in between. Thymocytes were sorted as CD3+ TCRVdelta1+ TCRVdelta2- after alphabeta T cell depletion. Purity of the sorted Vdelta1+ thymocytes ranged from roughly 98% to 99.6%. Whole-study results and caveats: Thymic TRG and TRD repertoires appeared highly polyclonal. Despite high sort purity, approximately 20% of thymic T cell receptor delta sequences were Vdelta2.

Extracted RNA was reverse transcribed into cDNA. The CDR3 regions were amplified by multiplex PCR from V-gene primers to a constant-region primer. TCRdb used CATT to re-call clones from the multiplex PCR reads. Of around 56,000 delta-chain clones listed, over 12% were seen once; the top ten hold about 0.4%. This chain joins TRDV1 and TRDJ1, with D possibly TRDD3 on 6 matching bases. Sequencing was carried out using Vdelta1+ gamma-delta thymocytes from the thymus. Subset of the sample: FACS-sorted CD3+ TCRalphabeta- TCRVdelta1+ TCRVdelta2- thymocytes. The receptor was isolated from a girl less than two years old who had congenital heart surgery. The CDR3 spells CALGEYHLAGDYTDKLIF. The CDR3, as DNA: TGTGCTCTTGGGGAGTACCACCTAGCTGGGGACTACACCGATAAACTCATCTTT.